This T cell receptor beta chain is drawn from a study of graft-versus-host responses after intestinal transplantation. Study details: Each patient got anti-thymocyte globulin induction, then tacrolimus and steroids for around three years.

In the case of this clone: Antigen unknown.

Sequencing used immunoSEQ multiplex PCR; TCRdb keeps in-frame clones, though not all of them. The sample shows roughly 89,000 clones, around 91% of them seen only once. Study-wide results and limits: Declining HvG levels early post-transplant were linked to peak circulating GvH clone levels. Some GvH clones were seen earlier in gut or blood, suggesting intestinal origin.

The specimen comprised unstimulated CD4+ T cells sorted from spleen or lymph node cells, sampled before intestinal transplant. This clonotype was obtained from a human donor who received an intestinal transplant.

CDR3 bases: TGTGCCAGTAAACAGGGCGAAAAACTGTTTTTT. Translation gives CASKQGEKLFF. The genes are TRBV19 and TRBJ1-4, with a possible D match to TRBD1 (6 bases). The germline CDR1 and CDR2 sequences are LNHDA and SQIVND (reference sequence). CDR3 length: 11 residues. Trimming stripped 7 bases from V and 8 bases from J, with 8 bases between.